A selection of T cell receptor beta chains follows, all from one sample in a study of blood T cells in healthy people across ages. TCRdb ran MiXCR on the 5' RACE reads and lists one entry per CDR3 protein. This sample has under 800,000 distinct CDR3 sequences, with 20% to 25% found just once. The sample taken for sequencing was blood. The receptors originated from a man aged 70 or older in good health. The CDR3 runs from the conserved cysteine through the conserved F or W. A D gene is named only where the DNA matches it firmly. Clone sizes are given selectively: once, few, many, or a class where the clone is expanded.

j_call	clone_size	v_call	d_call	cdr3_aa	cdr3_nt
TRBJ2-5	few	TRBV3-1	TRBD1	CASSHPRTGQQETQYF	TGTGCCAGCAGCCATCCCAGGACAGGGCAACAAGAGACCCAGTACTTC
TRBJ2-7	.	TRBV6-2/TRBV6-3	.	CASSYTWTPLHEQYF	TGTGCCAGCAGTTACACCTGGACACCTCTCCACGAGCAGTACTTC
TRBJ2-7	few	TRBV7-9	.	CASSLTGTPAFGQYF	TGTGCCAGCAGCTTAACCGGGACTCCCGCCTTCGGGCAGTACTTC
TRBJ2-1	.	TRBV20-1	.	CSARNRVTYNEQFF	TGCAGTGCTAGAAACAGGGTGACCTACAATGAGCAGTTCTTC
TRBJ1-2	.	TRBV7-3	TRBD1	CASSLTGTGDGYTF	TGTGCCAGCAGCTTAACGGGGACAGGGGACGGCTACACCTTC
TRBJ2-4	.	TRBV5-1	.	CASSIAGTTNIQYF	TGCGCCAGCAGCATCGCCGGGACCACAAACATTCAGTACTTC
TRBJ2-7	many	TRBV7-2	TRBD2	CASSLVSSGGYEQYF	TGTGCCAGCAGCTTAGTTTCTAGCGGGGGCTACGAGCAGTACTTC
TRBJ2-5	few	TRBV20-1	.	CSARDTGLETQYF	TGCAGTGCTAGAGATACGGGGTTGGAGACCCAGTACTTC
TRBJ1-1	many	TRBV11-2	.	CASSLSDLNTEAFF	TGTGCCAGCAGCTTATCAGATTTGAACACTGAAGCTTTCTTT
TRBJ2-3	few	TRBV29-1	TRBD1	CSSAGGSTDTQYF	TGCAGCTCCGCAGGGGGTAGCACAGATACGCAGTATTTT
TRBJ2-5	few	TRBV7-2	TRBD1	CASSYTGVGETQYF	TGTGCCAGCAGCTATACAGGGGTGGGGGAGACCCAGTACTTC
TRBJ1-2	.	TRBV6-5	.	CASRAEYGYTF	TGTGCCAGCAGGGCCGAGTATGGCTACACCTTC
TRBJ1-1	many	TRBV5-1	TRBD1	CASSPEGQGATEAFF	TGCGCCAGCAGCCCGGAGGGGCAGGGGGCCACTGAAGCTTTCTTT
TRBJ2-5	.	TRBV20-1	.	CSAETAGETQYF	TGCAGTGCCGAGACTGCTGGGGAGACCCAGTACTTC
TRBJ1-4	few	TRBV6-1	.	CASSLAWTATNEKLFF	TGTGCCAGCAGCCTTGCCTGGACAGCAACTAATGAAAAACTGTTTTTT
TRBJ2-7	few	TRBV18	TRBD1	CASSPGQGLNEQYF	TGTGCCAGCTCACCAGGACAGGGTTTGAACGAGCAGTACTTC
TRBJ2-5	.	TRBV12-3/TRBV12-4	TRBD1	CASSFRDRRQETQYF	TGTGCCAGCAGTTTTCGGGACAGGAGGCAAGAGACCCAGTACTTC
TRBJ2-7	few	TRBV5-1	TRBD2	CASSSGTSGNYGYEQYF	TGCGCCAGCAGCTCCGGGACTAGCGGGAATTATGGGTACGAGCAGTACTTC
TRBJ1-4	few	TRBV21-1	.	CASSPQGARRVDEKLFF	TGTGCCAGCAGTCCACAGGGTGCCAGGCGGGTTGATGAAAAACTGTTTTTT
TRBJ2-3	few	TRBV2	TRBD2	CASSPPAGLASPDTQYF	TGTGCCAGCAGCCCCCCCGCCGGACTAGCATCGCCAGATACGCAGTATTTT
TRBJ2-5	few	TRBV12-3/TRBV12-4	TRBD1	CASSLALTGGFGETQYF	TGTGCCAGCAGTTTAGCTTTGACAGGGGGTTTCGGAGAGACCCAGTACTTC
TRBJ2-3	.	TRBV6-5	.	CASSQKTDTQYF	TGTGCCAGCAGCCAAAAGACAGATACGCAGTATTTT
TRBJ2-5	.	TRBV27	TRBD1	CASSGTGVGETQYF	TGTGCCAGCAGCGGAACAGGGGTGGGGGAGACCCAGTACTTC
TRBJ2-1	.	TRBV20-1	TRBD1	CSANFRDRGHNEQFF	TGCAGTGCTAATTTCCGGGACAGGGGACACAATGAGCAGTTCTTC
TRBJ2-2	few	TRBV6-5	.	CASRDKNTGELFF	TGTGCCAGCAGGGACAAGAACACCGGGGAGCTGTTTTTT
TRBJ2-5	.	TRBV20-1	TRBD2	CSARQGTRGTQYF	TGCAGTGCTAGACAGGGGACTAGGGGGACCCAGTACTTC
TRBJ2-3	few	TRBV15	.	CATSRGQRGADTQYF	TGTGCCACCAGCAGAGGACAGCGAGGTGCAGATACGCAGTATTTT
TRBJ2-5	.	TRBV5-1	TRBD1	CASSLDFQGETQCF	TGCGCCAGCAGCTTGGACTTTCAGGGGGAGACCCAGTGCTTC
TRBJ2-5	few	TRBV7-8	TRBD2	CASSFSGGSTGEQYF	TGTGCCAGCAGCTTTTCTGGCGGGAGTACAGGAGAGCAGTACTTC
TRBJ2-3	.	TRBV9	TRBD2	CASSRGLAGDPSTDTQYF	TGTGCCAGCAGCCGTGGACTAGCGGGAGACCCTAGCACAGATACGCAGTATTTT
TRBJ1-5	.	TRBV4-1	.	CASSQSGQSNQPQHF	TGCGCCAGCAGCCAATCCGGTCAGTCCAATCAGCCCCAGCATTTT
TRBJ2-1	.	TRBV9	.	CASSVVGSNNEQFF	TGTGCCAGCAGCGTAGTCGGGAGCAACAATGAGCAGTTCTTC
TRBJ1-5	few	TRBV24-1	.	CATSDYPYDQPQHF	TGTGCCACCAGTGATTACCCCTACGATCAGCCCCAGCATTTT
TRBJ2-3	.	TRBV24-1	TRBD2	CATSEGLAGAADTQYF	TGTGCCACCAGTGAGGGACTAGCGGGAGCAGCAGATACGCAGTATTTT
TRBJ2-5	.	TRBV20-1	.	CSVEKGALYQETQYF	TGCAGTGTGGAAAAAGGGGCATTGTACCAAGAGACCCAGTACTTC